Included here is one T cell receptor beta chain sequence, with context. Libraries were prepared by immunoSEQ multiplex PCR; TCRdb keeps only in-frame clonotypes and omits some of them. Seen here are under 350,000 clones, roughly 89% observed once, and the top ten hold 1.5% to 2%. This CDR3 spans 15 amino acids. V was trimmed by 2 bases and J by 10 bases, leaving 15 bases between them. Germline CDR1 is MNHNS and CDR2 is SASEGT. The sample comes from a study of blood T cell repertoires in COVID-19. Study-wide background: The samples span acute and convalescent COVID-19 from the United States, Italy and Spain.

This sequence joins TRBV6-1 and TRBJ1-6; D ambiguous. The material sequenced was peripheral blood. This clonotype was sampled from a woman aged 25 to 39 with COVID-19, enrolled during active disease. The CDR3: CASSESGRHGSPLHF. Here the CDR3 DNA reads TGTGCCAGCAGTGAAAGTGGGAGACACGGATCACCCCTCCACTTT.